The 4 T cell receptor beta chains listed next were all sequenced from one sample in a study of OX40 agonist ivuxolimab in advanced cancers. Repertoires were generated with immunoSEQ multiplex PCR, while TCRdb's copy carries only in-frame clones and drops some. The data contain roughly 81,000 clones, roughly 88% of them singletons. The sample consisted of CD4+ or CD8+ T cells sorted from blood, taken in a trial of the OX40 agonist ivuxolimab. All receptors derive from an adult with an advanced solid tumor such as melanoma, head and neck, liver or kidney cancer.

The chain has TRBV2 and TRBJ2-2, with a tentative D call TRBD1 (6 bases). The germline V gene encodes CDR1 SNHLY and CDR2 FYNNEI. V was pared by 2 bases and J by 4 bases, with 11 bases between. There are 15 residues in the CDR3. The CDR3 region is CASSESWTATGELFF. CDR3 in DNA: TGTGCCAGCAGTGAATCCTGGACAGCCACCGGGGAGCTGTTTTTT. Supplemented by reference TRBV2 and TRBJ2-2, the full variable domain reads EPEVTQTPSHQVTQMGQEVILRCVPISNHLYFYWYRQILGQKVEFLVSFYNNEISEKSEIFDDQFSVERPDGSNFTLKIRSTKLEDSAMYFCASSESWTATGELFFGEGSRLTVL.

A remark on this clone: At one of its ends the junction is not consistent with the germline gene, which may arise from a read error. V gene TRBV19 combines with J gene TRBJ2-7; 8 bases fit TRBD2. CDR3 length: 14 residues. CDR1 and CDR2 (germline): LNHDA, SQIVND (reference sequence). CDR3 bases: TGTGCCAGTAGTGTAGAACTAGCGGACTACGAGCAGTACTTC. It encodes CASSVELADYEQYF. Filled out from reference TRBV19 and TRBJ2-7, the complete variable domain reads DGGITQSPKYLFRKEGQNVTLSCEQNLNHDAMYWYRQDPGQGLRLIYYSQIVNDFQKGDIAEGYSVSREKKESFPLTVTSAQKNPTAFYLCASSVELADYEQYFGPGTRLTVT.

This clone has just one count. The chain uses TRBV7-9 and TRBJ1-1; no clear D. CDR3 size: 12 residues. The ends were cut back, 3 bases at V and 1 base at J, with 3 bases in the middle. Germline V gene data show CDR1 as SEHNR and CDR2 as FQNEAQ (reference sequence). The CDR3 DNA sequence: TGTGCCAGCAGCTTCTCGAACACTGAAGCTTTCTTT. It codes for CASSFSNTEAFF.

This chain's CDR3 is CATSRDVGEQYF. CDR3 nucleotide sequence: TGTGCCACCAGCAGAGATGTGGGCGAGCAGTACTTC. V and J are TRBV15 and TRBJ2-7; no definite D call. CDR1 is LNHNV, CDR2 YYDKDF, per germline (reference sequence). V was pared by 0 bases and J by 6 bases, with 6 bases between. The CDR3 has 12 amino acids.